This TCR beta chain originates from a study of shared clonotypes between healthy human individuals. Splitting the CD4+ cells yielded a CD45RA+ naive subset and a CD45RA-negative memory subset. Every subset had its genomic DNA shared out evenly among several immunoSEQ plates. The repertoire was sequenced with immunoSEQ multiplex PCR; TCRdb's copy has only in-frame clones and lacks some. The sample holds over a million clones, about four fifths seen once. This CDR3 contains 12 residues. Germline V lookup: CDR1 SGHAT, CDR2 FQNNGV. The V gene lost 4 bases and the J gene lost 5 bases, with 8 bases spanning the gap.

The clonotype was recovered from a man younger than 35 in good health. Some clones in this sample may be carry-over from other donors' samples. The chain couples TRBV11-2 to TRBJ2-5; D remains unclear. The sequencing sample was made of memory CD4+ T cells from PBMCs. Indicated subset: CD45RA-negative fraction. The CDR3 loop is CASSSHLETQYF. The CDR3 DNA sequence: TGTGCCAGCAGCTCTCATCTGGAGACCCAGTACTTC.